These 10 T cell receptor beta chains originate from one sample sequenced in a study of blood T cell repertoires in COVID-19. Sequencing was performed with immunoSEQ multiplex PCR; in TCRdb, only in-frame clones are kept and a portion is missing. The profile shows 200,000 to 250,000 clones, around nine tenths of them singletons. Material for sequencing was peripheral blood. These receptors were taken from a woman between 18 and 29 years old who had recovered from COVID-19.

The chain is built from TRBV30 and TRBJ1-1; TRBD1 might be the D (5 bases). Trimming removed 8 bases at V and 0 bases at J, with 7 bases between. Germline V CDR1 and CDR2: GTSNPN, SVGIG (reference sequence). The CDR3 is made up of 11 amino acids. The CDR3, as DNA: TGTGCCCGACAGTTGAACACTGAAGCTTTCTTT. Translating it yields CARQLNTEAFF. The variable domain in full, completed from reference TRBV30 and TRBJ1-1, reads SQTIHQWPATLVQPVGSPLSLECTVEGTSNPNLYWYRQAAGRGLQLLFYSVGIGQISSEVPQNLSASRPQDRQFILSSKKLLLSDSGFYLCARQLNTEAFFGQGTRLTVV.

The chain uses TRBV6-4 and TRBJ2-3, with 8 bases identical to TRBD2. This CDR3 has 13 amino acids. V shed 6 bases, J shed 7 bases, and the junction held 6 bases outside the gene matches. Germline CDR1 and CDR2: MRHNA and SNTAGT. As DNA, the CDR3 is TGTGCCAGCAGAGCGGGAGAGGGAAATACGCAGTATTTT. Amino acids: CASRAGEGNTQYF.

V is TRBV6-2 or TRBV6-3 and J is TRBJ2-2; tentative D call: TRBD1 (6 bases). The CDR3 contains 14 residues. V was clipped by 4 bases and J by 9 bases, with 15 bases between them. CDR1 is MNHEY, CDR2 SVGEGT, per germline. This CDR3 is CASSSADSPRELFF. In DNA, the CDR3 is TGTGCCAGCAGTTCCGCGGACAGCCCCCGGGAGCTGTTTTTT.

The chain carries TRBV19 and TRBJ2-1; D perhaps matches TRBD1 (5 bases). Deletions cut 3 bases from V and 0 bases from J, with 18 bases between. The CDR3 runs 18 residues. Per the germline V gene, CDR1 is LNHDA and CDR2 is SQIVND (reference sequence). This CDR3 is CASSMIRGSGSSYNEQFF. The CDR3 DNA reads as TGTGCCAGTAGTATGATTAGGGGAAGTGGTAGCTCCTACAATGAGCAGTTCTTC. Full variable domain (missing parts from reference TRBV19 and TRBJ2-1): DGGITQSPKYLFRKEGQNVTLSCEQNLNHDAMYWYRQDPGQGLRLIYYSQIVNDFQKGDIAEGYSVSREKKESFPLTVTSAQKNPTAFYLCASSMIRGSGSSYNEQFFGPGTRLTVL.

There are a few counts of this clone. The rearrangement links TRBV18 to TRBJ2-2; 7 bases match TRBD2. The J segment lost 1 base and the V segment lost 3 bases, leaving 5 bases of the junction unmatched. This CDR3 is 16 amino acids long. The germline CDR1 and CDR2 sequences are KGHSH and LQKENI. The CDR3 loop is CASSPGLAVNTGELFF. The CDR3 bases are TGTGCCAGCTCACCTGGGCTAGCGGTGAACACCGGGGAGCTGTTTTTT.

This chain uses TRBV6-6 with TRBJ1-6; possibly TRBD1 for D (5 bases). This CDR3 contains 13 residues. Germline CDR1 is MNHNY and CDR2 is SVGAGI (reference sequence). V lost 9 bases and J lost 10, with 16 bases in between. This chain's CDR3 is CASRTQVGSPLHF. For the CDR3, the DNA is TGTGCCAGTCGCACACAGGTCGGCTCACCCCTCCACTTT.

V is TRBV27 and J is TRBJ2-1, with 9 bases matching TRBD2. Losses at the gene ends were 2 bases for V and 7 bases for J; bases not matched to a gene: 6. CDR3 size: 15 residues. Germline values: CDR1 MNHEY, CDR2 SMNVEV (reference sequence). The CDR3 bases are TGTGCCAGCAGTTTAATTGCGGGAGGGCCGAATGAGCAGTTCTTC. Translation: CASSLIAGGPNEQFF.

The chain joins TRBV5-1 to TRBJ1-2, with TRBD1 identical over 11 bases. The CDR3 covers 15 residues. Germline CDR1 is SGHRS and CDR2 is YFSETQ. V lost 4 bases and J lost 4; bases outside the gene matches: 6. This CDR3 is CASSPRDRGSYGYTF. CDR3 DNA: TGCGCCAGCAGCCCACGGGACAGGGGGTCCTATGGCTACACCTTC.

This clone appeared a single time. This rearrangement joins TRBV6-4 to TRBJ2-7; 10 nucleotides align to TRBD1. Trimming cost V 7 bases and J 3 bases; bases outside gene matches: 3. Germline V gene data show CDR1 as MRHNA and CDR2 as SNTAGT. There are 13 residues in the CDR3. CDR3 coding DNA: TGTGCCAGCACCGGGACAGGGGACTACGAGCAGTACTTC. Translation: CASTGTGDYEQYF.

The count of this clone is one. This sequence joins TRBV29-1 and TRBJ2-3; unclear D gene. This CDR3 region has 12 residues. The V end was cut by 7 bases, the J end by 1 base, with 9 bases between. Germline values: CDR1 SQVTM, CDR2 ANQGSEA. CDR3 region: CSASGGTDTQYF. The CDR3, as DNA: TGCAGCGCCTCGGGTGGCACAGATACGCAGTATTTT.